Listed below are T cell receptor beta chains from one sample, sequenced in a study of T cell responses to AZD1222 COVID-19 vaccine. The method was immunoSEQ multiplex PCR; TCRdb's version includes in-frame clones alone and lacks a portion of them. The table records approximately 74,000 clones, roughly 80% of them present only once. Sequenced here: peripheral blood, sampled on day 0 of AZD1222 vaccination. The source of these receptors is an adult in good health. CDR3s include the opening cysteine and the closing phenylalanine or tryptophan. The D gene is left open where the match is weak. Part of the rows lack a size; the others show once, few, many or a class for expanded clones.

TRBJ2-7 - TRBV14 - CASSQEEARSYEQYF TGTGCCAGCAGCCAAGAAGAGGCGAGGTCCTACGAGCAGTACTTC
TRBJ2-2 - TRBV10-1 - CASSVDISNTGELFF TGCGCCAGCAGTGTGGACATCTCGAACACCGGGGAGCTGTTTTTT
TRBJ1-5 - TRBV30 - CAWRQRDQPQHF TGTGCCTGGAGACAGCGTGATCAGCCCCAGCATTTT
TRBJ1-6 - TRBV5-1 few CASSFSVGNSPLHF TGCGCCAGCAGCTTCAGTGTTGGGAATTCACCCCTCCACTTT
TRBJ2-5 - TRBV6-6 once CASSLRETQYF TGTGCCAGCTCCCTGCGGGAGACCCAGTACTTC
TRBJ2-2 - TRBV19 once CASSIPVNTGELFF TGTGCCAGTAGTATCCCCGTGAACACCGGGGAGCTGTTTTTT
TRBJ1-3 - TRBV9 once CASSAGLWGNGNTIYF TGTGCCAGCAGCGCCGGGTTATGGGGAAATGGAAACACCATATATTTT
TRBJ2-5 TRBD1 TRBV10-3 - CAISELGQGGETQYF TGTGCCATCAGTGAGTTGGGACAGGGAGGGGAGACCCAGTACTTC
TRBJ1-2 - TRBV6-5 - CASSKQETANYGYTF TGTGCCAGCAGTAAGCAAGAGACAGCTAACTATGGCTACACCTTC
TRBJ2-5 - TRBV5-1 - CASSSQETQYF TGCGCCAGCAGCTCCCAAGAGACCCAGTACTTC
TRBJ1-1 - TRBV6-5 - CASSSYGTEAFF TGTGCCAGCAGTTCTTATGGGACTGAAGCTTTCTTT
TRBJ1-1 - TRBV19 - CASSRRQVHMNTEAFF TGTGCCAGTAGTAGGCGACAGGTTCACATGAACACTGAAGCTTTCTTT
TRBJ2-1 - TRBV7-2 few CASSFDVGGAYNEQFF TGTGCCAGCAGCTTCGACGTGGGAGGCGCCTACAATGAGCAGTTCTTC
TRBJ1-6 - TRBV5-4 - CASSFQTEGLPSSYNSPLHF TGTGCCAGCAGCTTTCAGACAGAAGGTCTTCCCAGCTCCTATAATTCACCCCTCCACTTT
TRBJ2-1 - TRBV5-5 - CASSLNGGGLNEQFF TGTGCCAGCAGCTTGAACGGGGGTGGCCTAAATGAGCAGTTCTTC
TRBJ2-7 TRBD1 TRBV5-1 - CASSFGLNRGAAGYEQYF TGCGCCAGCAGCTTCGGATTAAACAGGGGCGCCGCGGGCTACGAGCAGTACTTC
TRBJ2-7 TRBD2 TRBV18 - CASSSGTSGSPHEQYF TGTGCCAGCTCATCAGGGACTAGCGGGAGTCCCCACGAGCAGTACTTC
TRBJ2-3 - TRBV6-5 - CASTIIIPDTQYF TGTGCCAGCACCATAATAATTCCAGATACGCAGTATTTT
TRBJ1-1 - TRBV3-1/TRBV3-2 - CASSQGIQGSTEAFF TGTGCCAGCAGCCAAGGGATCCAGGGATCTACTGAAGCTTTCTTT
TRBJ2-5 TRBD2 TRBV18 - CASSPSLAGVSFVETQYF TGTGCCAGCTCACCTTCACTAGCGGGAGTGAGTTTTGTGGAGACCCAGTACTTC
TRBJ2-5 TRBD2 TRBV7-2 - CASSFNAGANQETQYF TGTGCCAGCAGCTTTAACGCGGGAGCCAACCAAGAGACCCAGTACTTC
TRBJ2-3 - TRBV5-5 - CASSLLVSVDTQYF TGTGCCAGCAGCTTGCTTGTCTCCGTGGATACGCAGTATTTT
TRBJ1-4 - TRBV27 - CASSPQGRGNPINEKLFF TGTGCCAGCAGTCCCCAGGGGAGGGGGAATCCTATTAATGAAAAACTGTTTTTT
TRBJ1-1 TRBD1 TRBV19 - CASSSTGETEAFF TGTGCCAGTAGTTCGACAGGGGAGACTGAAGCTTTCTTT
TRBJ1-2 - TRBV6-7 - CASRPGWGNINYGYTF TGTGCCAGCAGGCCGGGGTGGGGAAATATTAACTATGGCTACACCTTC
TRBJ2-7 TRBD2 TRBV7-2 - CASSLDPSGAYEQYF TGTGCCAGCAGCTTAGACCCTAGCGGAGCCTACGAGCAGTACTTC
TRBJ1-2 TRBD1 TRBV19 - CASSTGQGIPYGYTF TGTGCCAGTAGTACCGGACAGGGGATTCCCTATGGCTACACCTTC
TRBJ2-1 - TRBV9 - CASSVGERSGQFF TGTGCCAGCAGCGTGGGGGAGAGGTCAGGGCAGTTCTTC
TRBJ1-1 TRBD1 TRBV19 - CASSIPGQHTEAFF TGTGCCAGTAGTATCCCGGGACAGCACACTGAAGCTTTCTTT
TRBJ1-6 - TRBV5-1 - CASSLVVDNSPLHF TGCGCCAGCAGCTTGGTGGTGGATAATTCACCCCTCCACTTT
TRBJ1-1 - TRBV15 - CATSEGTEAFF TGTGCCACCAGCGAGGGGACTGAAGCTTTCTTT
TRBJ2-1 - TRBV30 - CAWSVLANEQFF TGTGCCTGGAGTGTACTGGCTAATGAGCAGTTCTTC
TRBJ2-1 - TRBV19 - CASSIGQGSYNEQFF TGTGCCAGTAGTATCGGGCAGGGGAGCTACAATGAGCAGTTCTTC
TRBJ2-2 TRBD1 TRBV5-1 - CASVNDRVNTGELFF TGCGCCAGCGTTAACGACAGGGTGAACACCGGGGAGCTGTTTTTT
TRBJ2-3 TRBD2 TRBV25-1 few CASPKTSGSSTDTQYF TGTGCCAGCCCTAAGACTAGCGGGAGTTCCACAGATACGCAGTATTTT
TRBJ1-4 - TRBV27 - CASSSPGATNEKLFF TGTGCCAGCTCCTCTCCCGGAGCAACTAATGAAAAACTGTTTTTT
TRBJ2-7 TRBD2 TRBV14 - CASSQEAGGSYEQYF TGTGCCAGCAGCCAAGAAGCGGGAGGCTCCTACGAGCAGTACTTC
TRBJ1-1 - TRBV6-4 - CASSETRGTEAFF TGTGCCAGCAGTGAAACGAGGGGCACTGAAGCTTTCTTT
TRBJ1-2 - TRBV5-4 few CASSSSGNYGYTF TGTGCCAGCAGCTCATCCGGGAACTATGGCTACACCTTC
TRBJ2-3 TRBD2 TRBV4-2 - CASSDLAGSTDTQYF TGTGCCAGCAGCGACCTAGCGGGTTCCACAGATACGCAGTATTTT
TRBJ1-1 TRBD1 TRBV7-9 once CASSRDRGFEAFF TGTGCCAGCAGCCGGGACAGGGGGTTTGAAGCTTTCTTT
TRBJ2-3 TRBD2 TRBV7-2 - CASSLTSGGTDTQYF TGTGCCAGCAGCTTAACTAGCGGGGGCACAGATACGCAGTATTTT
TRBJ2-1 TRBD2 TRBV20-1 - CSASSREGPTYNEQFF TGCAGTGCTAGTTCGAGGGAGGGCCCGACCTACAATGAGCAGTTCTTC
TRBJ1-2 - TRBV19 - CASSIGSGSGYTF TGTGCCAGTAGTATAGGGTCGGGGTCTGGCTACACCTTC
TRBJ2-5 - TRBV18 - CASSPKETQYF TGTGCCAGCTCACCGAAGGAGACCCAGTACTTC
TRBJ1-3 - TRBV11-2 - CASSLDAEGNAIYF TGTGCCAGCAGCTTAGATGCAGAAGGAAACGCCATATATTTT
TRBJ1-5 - TRBV23-1 few CASSQSEVPGNQPQHF TGCGCCAGCAGTCAATCTGAGGTCCCGGGGAATCAGCCCCAGCATTTT
TRBJ2-7 TRBD1 TRBV5-6 - CASSSGMGTGREQYF TGTGCCAGCAGCTCTGGGATGGGGACAGGGAGGGAGCAGTACTTC
TRBJ1-4 - TRBV27 - CASGAGEKLFF TGTGCCAGCGGGGCAGGAGAAAAACTGTTTTTT
TRBJ2-7 TRBD1 TRBV6-5 few CASRDRGPYEQYF TGTGCCAGCAGGGACAGGGGCCCCTACGAGCAGTACTTC